This T cell receptor (beta chain) derives from a study of cytomegalovirus exposure and HLA in healthy donors. The CDR3 sequence is 13 residues long. The V and J ends lost 6 bases and 8 bases, in that order; junction bases with no gene match: 6. The V gene's germline CDR1 is WNHNN and CDR2 SYGVQD (reference sequence). On this clone itself: Its cognate antigen is unknown.

With 60 Vbeta and 13 Jbeta primers, the PCR was carried out. Generated by immunoSEQ multiplex PCR, the TCRdb table keeps only in-frame clones and is missing some. The sample lists 150,000 to 200,000 clones, about 75% occurring once. Whole-study findings and limits: Cytomegalovirus association was listed for around 180 TCR beta chains.

The sequencing sample was made of PBMCs. This receptor was identified in a man aged 40-49 years in good health and CMV-seropositive. The chain uses TRBV10-1 and TRBJ2-1; 8 positions match TRBD2. The CDR3 is CASRTSGSDEQFF. CDR3 in DNA: TGCGCCAGCAGGACAAGCGGGAGCGATGAGCAGTTCTTC.